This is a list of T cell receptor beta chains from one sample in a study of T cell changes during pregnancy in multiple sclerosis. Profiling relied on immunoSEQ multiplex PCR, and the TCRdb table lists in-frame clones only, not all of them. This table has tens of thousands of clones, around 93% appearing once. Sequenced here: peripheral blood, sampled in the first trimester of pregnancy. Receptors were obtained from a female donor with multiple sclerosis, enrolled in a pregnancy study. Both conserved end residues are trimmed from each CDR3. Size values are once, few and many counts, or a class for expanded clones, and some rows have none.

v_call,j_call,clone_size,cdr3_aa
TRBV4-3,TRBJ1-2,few,ASSQDGGGTGGYGYT
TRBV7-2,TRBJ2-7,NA,ASSLRTSGSLNDEQY
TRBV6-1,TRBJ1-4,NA,ASNIDRVNEKLF
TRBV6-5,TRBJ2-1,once,ASSLSWGDEQF
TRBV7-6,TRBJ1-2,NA,ASSPDWTGGDGYT
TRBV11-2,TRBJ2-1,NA,ASSSEPLPYNEQF
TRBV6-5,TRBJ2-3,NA,ASSSGGTDTQY
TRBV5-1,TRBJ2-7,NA,ASSSTGLGAPDSYEQY
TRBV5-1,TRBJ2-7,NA,ASSLAGGNYEQY
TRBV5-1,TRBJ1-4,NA,ASSLARDEKLF
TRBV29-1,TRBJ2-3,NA,SAVVREGGPDTQY
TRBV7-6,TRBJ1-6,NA,ASSLGQAYNSPLH
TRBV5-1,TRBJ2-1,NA,ASSESGANSYNEQF
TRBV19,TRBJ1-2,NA,ASSIGGNYGYT
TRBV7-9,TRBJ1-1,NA,ASSPHPNTEAF
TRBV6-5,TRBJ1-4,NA,ASRRQGTYEKLF
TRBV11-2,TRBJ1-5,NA,ASSSQGNSNQPQH
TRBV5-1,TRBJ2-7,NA,ASSLAGSLEQY
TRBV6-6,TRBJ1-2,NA,ASKGGGDYGYT
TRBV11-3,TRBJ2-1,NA,ASSLGAGDYNEQF
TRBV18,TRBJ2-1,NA,ASSPPGAEAGGQF
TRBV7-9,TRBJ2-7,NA,ASSQESGGAYEQY
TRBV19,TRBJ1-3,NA,ASADGGQRSSGNTIY
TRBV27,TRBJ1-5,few,ASSLSPNSNQPQH
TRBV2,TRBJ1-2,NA,ASSETGVVYGYT
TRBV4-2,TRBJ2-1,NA,ASSQVASGGGSYNEQF
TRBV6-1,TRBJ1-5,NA,ASSDNTGGGRPQH
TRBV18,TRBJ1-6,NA,ASSPPGYGNSPLH
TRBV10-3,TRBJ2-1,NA,AISESTSGSGYEQF
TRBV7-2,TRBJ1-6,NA,ASSSPGQGNSPLH
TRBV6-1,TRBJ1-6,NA,ALAVAYNSPLH
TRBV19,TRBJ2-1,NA,ASSVTGVYNEQF
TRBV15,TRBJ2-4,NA,ATSRVGAENIQY
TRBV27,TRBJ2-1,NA,ASSLLAGGPYNEQF
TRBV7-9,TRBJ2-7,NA,ASSLRGQGDYYEQY
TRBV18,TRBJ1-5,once,ASSPGGGGYSNQPQH
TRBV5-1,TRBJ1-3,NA,ASSPNDRGVAGNTIY
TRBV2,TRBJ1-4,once,ASSDFPGEKLF
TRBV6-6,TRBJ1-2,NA,ASSPGSNYGYT
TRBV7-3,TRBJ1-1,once,ASRVSGGGEEAEAF
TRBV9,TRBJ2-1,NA,ASSGELLYNEQF
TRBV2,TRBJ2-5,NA,ASRADRRPGETQY
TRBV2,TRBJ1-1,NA,ASSTRVLNTEAF
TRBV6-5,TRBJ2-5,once,ASTTTGAKEETQY
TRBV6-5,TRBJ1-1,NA,ASSVTQGEAF
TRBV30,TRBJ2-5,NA,AWSPGLAGEETQY
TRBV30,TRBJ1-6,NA,AWSAKGTGGSPLH
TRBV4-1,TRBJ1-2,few,ASSQAVLGAPNYGYT
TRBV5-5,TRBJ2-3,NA,ASSLEAGAGYTQY
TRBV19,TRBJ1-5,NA,ASRGIVHQPQH
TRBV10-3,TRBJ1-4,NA,AISDGTREGKLF
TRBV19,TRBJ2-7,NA,ASSSDRTYEQY
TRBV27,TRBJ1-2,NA,ASRFHGQENGYT
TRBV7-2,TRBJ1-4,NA,ASSLRVGQGFADEKLF
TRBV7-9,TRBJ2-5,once,ASSPLDWETQY